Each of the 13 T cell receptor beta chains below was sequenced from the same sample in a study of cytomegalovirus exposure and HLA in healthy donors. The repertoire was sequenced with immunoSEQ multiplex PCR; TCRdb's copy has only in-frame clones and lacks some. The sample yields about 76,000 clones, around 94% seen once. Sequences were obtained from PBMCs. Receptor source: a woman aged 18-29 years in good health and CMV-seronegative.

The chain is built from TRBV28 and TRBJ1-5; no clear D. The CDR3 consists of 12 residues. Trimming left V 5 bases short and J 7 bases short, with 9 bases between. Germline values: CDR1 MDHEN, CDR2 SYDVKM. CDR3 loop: CASSPPVQPQHF. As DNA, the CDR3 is TGTGCCAGCAGTCCGCCGGTACAGCCCCAGCATTTT.

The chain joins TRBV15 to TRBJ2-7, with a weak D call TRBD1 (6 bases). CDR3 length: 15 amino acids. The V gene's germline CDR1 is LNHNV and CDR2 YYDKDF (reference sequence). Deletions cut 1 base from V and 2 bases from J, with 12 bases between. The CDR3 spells CATSRGFPGAYEQYF. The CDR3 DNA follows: TGTGCCACCAGCAGAGGTTTCCCAGGGGCCTACGAGCAGTACTTC.

The CDR3 DNA reads TGTGCCAGCAGCTTAGTGGGGGGACAAGAGACCCAGTACTTC. Encoded protein: CASSLVGGQETQYF. V usage is TRBV11-2 and J usage is TRBJ2-5, with D possibly TRBD2 on 6 matching bases. The germline V and J ends were trimmed by 1 base and 2 bases, with 8 bases remaining between them. CDR1 SGHAT and CDR2 FQNNGV come from the germline V gene. This CDR3 comprises 14 residues.

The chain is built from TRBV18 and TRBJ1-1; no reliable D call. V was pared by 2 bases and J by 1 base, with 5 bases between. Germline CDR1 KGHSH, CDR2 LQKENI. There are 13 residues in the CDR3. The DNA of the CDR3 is TGTGCCAGCTCACCATACAGGAACACTGAAGCTTTCTTT. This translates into CASSPYRNTEAFF.

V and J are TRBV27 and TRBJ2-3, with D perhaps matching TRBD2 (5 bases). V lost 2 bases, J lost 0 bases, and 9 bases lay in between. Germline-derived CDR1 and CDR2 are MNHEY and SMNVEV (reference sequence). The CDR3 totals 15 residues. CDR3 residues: CASSLGRVSTDTQYF. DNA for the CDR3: TGTGCCAGCAGTTTAGGGCGGGTTAGCACAGATACGCAGTATTTT.

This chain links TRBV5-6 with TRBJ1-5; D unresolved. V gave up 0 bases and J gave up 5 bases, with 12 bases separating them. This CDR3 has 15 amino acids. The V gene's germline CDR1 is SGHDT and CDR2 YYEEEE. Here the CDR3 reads CASSLVGSADQPQHF. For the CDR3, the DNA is TGTGCCAGCAGCTTGGTTGGGAGTGCCGATCAGCCCCAGCATTTT.

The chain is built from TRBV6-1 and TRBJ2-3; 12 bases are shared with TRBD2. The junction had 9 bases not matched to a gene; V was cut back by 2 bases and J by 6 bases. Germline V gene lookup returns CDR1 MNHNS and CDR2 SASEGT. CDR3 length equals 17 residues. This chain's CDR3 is CASSELAGGHFVDTQYF. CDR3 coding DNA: TGTGCCAGCAGTGAACTAGCGGGGGGGCATTTTGTGGATACGCAGTATTTT.

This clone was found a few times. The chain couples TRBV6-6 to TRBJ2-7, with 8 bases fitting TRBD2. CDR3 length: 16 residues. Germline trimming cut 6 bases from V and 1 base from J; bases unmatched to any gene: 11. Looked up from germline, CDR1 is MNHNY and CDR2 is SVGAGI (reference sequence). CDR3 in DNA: TGTGCCAGCAGCCCTATGGGGGTAGCGGGGTCCTACGAGCAGTACTTC. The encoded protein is CASSPMGVAGSYEQYF.

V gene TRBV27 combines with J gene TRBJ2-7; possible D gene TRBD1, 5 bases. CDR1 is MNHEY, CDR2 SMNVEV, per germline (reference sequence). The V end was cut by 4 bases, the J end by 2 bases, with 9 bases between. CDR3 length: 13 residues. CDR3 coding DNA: TGTGCCAGCAGTTGGGGCCGCGCCTACGAGCAGTACTTC. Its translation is CASSWGRAYEQYF.

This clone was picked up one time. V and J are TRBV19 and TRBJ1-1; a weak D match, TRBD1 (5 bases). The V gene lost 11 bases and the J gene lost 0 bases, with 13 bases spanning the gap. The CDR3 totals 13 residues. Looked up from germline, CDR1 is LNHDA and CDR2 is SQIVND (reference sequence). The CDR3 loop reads CAVYQGMNTEAFF. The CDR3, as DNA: TGTGCCGTCTACCAGGGCATGAACACTGAAGCTTTCTTT. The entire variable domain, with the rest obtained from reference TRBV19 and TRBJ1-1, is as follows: DGGITQSPKYLFRKEGQNVTLSCEQNLNHDAMYWYRQDPGQGLRLIYYSQIVNDFQKGDIAEGYSVSREKKESFPLTVTSAQKNPTAFYLCAVYQGMNTEAFFGQGTRLTVV.

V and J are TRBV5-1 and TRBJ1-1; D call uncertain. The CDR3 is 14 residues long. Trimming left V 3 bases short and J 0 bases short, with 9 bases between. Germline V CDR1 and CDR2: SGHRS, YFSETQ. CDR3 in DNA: TGCGCCAGCAGCTCGGGAAACTTGAACACTGAAGCTTTCTTT. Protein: CASSSGNLNTEAFF.

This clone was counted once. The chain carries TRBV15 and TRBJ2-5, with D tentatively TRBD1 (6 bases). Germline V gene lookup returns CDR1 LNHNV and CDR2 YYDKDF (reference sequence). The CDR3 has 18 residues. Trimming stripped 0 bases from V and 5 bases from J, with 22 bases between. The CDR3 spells CATSRDMGAHIQWETQYF. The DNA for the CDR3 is TGTGCCACCAGCAGAGATATGGGGGCCCATATCCAGTGGGAGACCCAGTACTTC.

This chain's CDR3 is CASSKLAGGHETQYF. The CDR3, as DNA: TGTGCCAGTAGTAAACTAGCGGGGGGGCATGAGACCCAGTACTTC. The chain joins TRBV19 to TRBJ2-5; 13 bases agree with TRBD2. This CDR3 spans 15 amino acids. From germline, CDR1 is LNHDA and CDR2 SQIVND (reference sequence). Trimming at V came to 4 bases and at J to 5 bases, leaving 4 bases not matched to a gene.